This T cell receptor (beta chain) is drawn from a study of blood T cells in healthy people across ages. Study-wide background: About one barcoded beta molecule per two T cells was the capture yield of template switching.

A second PCR, run for roughly 7 to 11 cycles, used a sample-barcoded 5' primer plus a J-beta primer mix. The yield of each sample was at least 2.5 million CDR3-containing paired-end reads. TCRdb passed the 5' RACE reads through MiXCR, listing each CDR3 protein once. The data contain roughly 1.5 million distinct CDR3 sequences, under 55% of them singletons. As concerns this clonotype: Its antigen is unidentified.

Germline CDR1 reads SNHLY; CDR2 reads FYNNEI. This CDR3 contains 11 residues. The study's findings and limits: A strong correlation between TCR beta diversity and naive T cell percentage was seen. Without sorted subsets, naive and antigen-experienced compartments could not be conclusively compared.

The sequence was collected from a woman aged 18-30 years in good health. The chain links TRBV2 to TRBJ2-7; D ambiguous. The DNA end favors TRBJ2-5, so the J call may be wrong. Sequencing was done on a sample of blood. CDR3 region: CASSENETQYF. The CDR3 region has the DNA TGTGCCAGCAGTGAAAACGAGACCCAGTACTTC.